A selection of T cell receptor beta chains follows, all from one sample in a study of blood T cells in healthy people across ages. TCRdb re-derived calls from the 5' RACE reads in MiXCR, one entry per CDR3 protein. The table includes approximately 1.5 million distinct CDR3 sequences, 30% to 35% detected once. The sample was blood. These receptors were taken from a woman in her twenties or thirties in good health. CDR3s include the opening cysteine and the closing phenylalanine or tryptophan. D genes are given only for firm matches. The listing skips clone size in some rows; elsewhere it reads once, few, many or a size class.

v_gene,d_gene,abundance,j_gene,CDR3nt,CDR3aa
TRBV7-6,NA,NA,TRBJ1-1,TGTGCCAGCAGCTTAATCCTCGGGAAGCGTAAGAACACTGAAGCTTTCTTT,CASSLILGKRKNTEAFF
TRBV5-1,NA,NA,TRBJ2-3,TGCGCCAGCAGCCCAAGGCCGACTGTGGATACGCAGTATTTT,CASSPRPTVDTQYF
TRBV5-1,NA,few,TRBJ1-2,TGTGCCAGCAGCTTAGATGGGGGTCGTGGCTACACCTTC,CASSLDGGRGYTF
TRBV7-9,NA,NA,TRBJ1-2,TGTGCCAGCAGGCAGCAGGGGTCTAGGCATGGCTACACCTTC,CASRQQGSRHGYTF
TRBV5-1,TRBD1,NA,TRBJ2-7,TGCGCCAGCAGCACCAGACCGGGACAGCCCTCTGAGCAGTACTTC,CASSTRPGQPSEQYF
TRBV27,NA,NA,TRBJ1-1,TGTGCCAGCAGTTTTACAGGGCCGAACACTGAAGCTTTCTTT,CASSFTGPNTEAFF
TRBV6-2/TRBV6-3,NA,few,TRBJ2-5,TGTGCCAGCAGTTACTTCCGGACCCAAGAGACCCAGTACTTC,CASSYFRTQETQYF
TRBV18,TRBD2,NA,TRBJ2-1,TGTGCCAGCTCAGCTAGCGGGGAGCAGTTCTTC,CASSASGEQFF
TRBV27,NA,NA,TRBJ2-3,TGTGCCAGCAGTAGCGGCACCGGTGCACAAAATACGCAGTATTTT,CASSSGTGAQNTQYF
TRBV20-1,NA,NA,TRBJ2-6,TGCAGTGCTAGTGTAGGCTCTGGGGCCAACGTCCTGACTTTC,CSASVGSGANVLTF
TRBV5-1,NA,NA,TRBJ1-1,TGCGCCAGCAGCTCGCTGGGCCCCCGTCGGGGGAACACTGAAGCTTTCTTT,CASSSLGPRRGNTEAFF
TRBV7-9,TRBD1,NA,TRBJ2-3,TGTGCCAGCAGCTGTCCGGGGACAGGGGGCACAGATACGCAGTATTTT,CASSCPGTGGTDTQYF
TRBV25-1,NA,NA,TRBJ1-1,TGTGCCAGCAGTGAGAGTCTAGGGAACAGGGCGAACACTGAAGCTTTCTTT,CASSESLGNRANTEAFF
TRBV18,NA,NA,TRBJ2-3,TGTGCCAGCTCACCATCCCAAAGCGGCCTCAGCACAGATACGCAGTATTTT,CASSPSQSGLSTDTQYF
TRBV3-1,NA,NA,TRBJ2-6,TGTGCCAGCAGCCCTCACTCTGGGGCCAACGCCCTGACTTTC,CASSPHSGANALTF
TRBV11-1,TRBD2,few,TRBJ2-1,TGTGCCAGCAGCGCACTTCTAGCGGGAGAGCACAATGAGCAGTTCTTC,CASSALLAGEHNEQFF